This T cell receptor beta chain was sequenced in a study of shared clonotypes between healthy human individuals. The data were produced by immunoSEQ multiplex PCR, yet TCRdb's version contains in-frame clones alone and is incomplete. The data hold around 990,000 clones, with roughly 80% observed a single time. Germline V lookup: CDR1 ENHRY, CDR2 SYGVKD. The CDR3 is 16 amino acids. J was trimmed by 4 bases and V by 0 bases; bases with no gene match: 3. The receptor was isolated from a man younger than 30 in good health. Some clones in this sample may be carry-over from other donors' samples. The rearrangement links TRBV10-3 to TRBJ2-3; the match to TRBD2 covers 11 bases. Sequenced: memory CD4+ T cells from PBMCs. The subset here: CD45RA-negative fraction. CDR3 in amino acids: CAISESGSGRADTQYF. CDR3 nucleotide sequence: TGTGCCATCAGTGAGTCCGGTAGCGGGAGGGCAGATACGCAGTATTTT.